The subject of this entry is one TCR beta chain. The record originates from a study of blood T cell repertoires in COVID-19. At the level of the study: Donors in the United States, Italy and Spain gave samples during acute or convalescent COVID-19. PBMCs, B-cell-depleted T cells, or T cells were the source of the cDNA or gDNA that made up the material.

The CDR3 contains 15 residues. Germline CDR1 is SGHAT and CDR2 is FQNNGV. Trimming pared 5 bases from V and 3 bases from J, leaving 17 bases between. Methods used by the authors: Counts of nucleated cells, estimated from reference gene primer amplification, were obtained. Produced via immunoSEQ multiplex PCR; TCRdb's table is partial and in-frame only. D and trimming were read from the DNA, whereas the V and J calls and clone size are those reported in that table. Here the sample spans some 200,000 clones, roughly four fifths being singletons. The sample taken for sequencing was peripheral blood. The TCR originated in a woman aged 40 to 55 with acute or convalescent COVID-19. The chain is built from TRBV11-2 and TRBJ2-7, with a possible D match to TRBD2 (5 bases). The DNA for the CDR3 is TGTGCCAGCAGCGTGACACTAGGAAAGGTCTACGAGCAGTACTTC. The encoded protein is CASSVTLGKVYEQYF.